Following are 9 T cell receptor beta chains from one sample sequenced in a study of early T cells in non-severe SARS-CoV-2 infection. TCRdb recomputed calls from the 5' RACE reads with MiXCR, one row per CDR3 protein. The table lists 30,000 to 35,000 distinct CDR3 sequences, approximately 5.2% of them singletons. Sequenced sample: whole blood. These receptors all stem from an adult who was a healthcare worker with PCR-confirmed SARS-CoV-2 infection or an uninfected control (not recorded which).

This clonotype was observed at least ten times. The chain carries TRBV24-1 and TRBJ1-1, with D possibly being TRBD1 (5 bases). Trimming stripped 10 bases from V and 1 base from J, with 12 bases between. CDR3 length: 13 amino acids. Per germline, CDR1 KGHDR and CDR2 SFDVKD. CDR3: CATADRRNTEAFF. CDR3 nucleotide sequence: TGTGCCACTGCCGACAGAAGGAACACTGAAGCTTTCTTT.

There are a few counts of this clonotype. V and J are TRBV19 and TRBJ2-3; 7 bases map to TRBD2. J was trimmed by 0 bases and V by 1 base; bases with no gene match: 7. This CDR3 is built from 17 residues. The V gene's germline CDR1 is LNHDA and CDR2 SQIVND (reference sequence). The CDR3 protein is CASSIGKREASTDTQYF. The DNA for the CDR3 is TGTGCCAGTAGTATAGGGAAGCGGGAAGCTAGCACAGATACGCAGTATTTT.

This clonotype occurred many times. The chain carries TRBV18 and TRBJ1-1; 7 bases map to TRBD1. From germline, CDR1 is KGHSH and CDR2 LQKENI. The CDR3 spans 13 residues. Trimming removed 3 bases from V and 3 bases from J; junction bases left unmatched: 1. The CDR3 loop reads CASSPGQDTEAFF. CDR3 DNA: TGTGCCAGCTCACCCGGACAGGACACTGAAGCTTTCTTT.

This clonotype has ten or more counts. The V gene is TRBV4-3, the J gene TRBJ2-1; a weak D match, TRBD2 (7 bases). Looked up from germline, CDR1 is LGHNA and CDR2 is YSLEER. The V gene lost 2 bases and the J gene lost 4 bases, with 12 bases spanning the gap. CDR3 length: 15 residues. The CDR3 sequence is CASSQYRGAYNEQFF. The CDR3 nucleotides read TGCGCCAGCAGCCAATACCGGGGGGCTTACAATGAGCAGTTCTTC.

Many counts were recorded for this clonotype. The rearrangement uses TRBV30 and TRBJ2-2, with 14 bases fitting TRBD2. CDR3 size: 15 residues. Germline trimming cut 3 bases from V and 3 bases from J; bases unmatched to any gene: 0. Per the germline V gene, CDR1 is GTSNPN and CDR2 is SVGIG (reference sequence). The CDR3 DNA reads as TGTGCCTGGAGGGGACTAGCGGGAGACACCGGGGAGCTGTTTTTT. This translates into CAWRGLAGDTGELFF.

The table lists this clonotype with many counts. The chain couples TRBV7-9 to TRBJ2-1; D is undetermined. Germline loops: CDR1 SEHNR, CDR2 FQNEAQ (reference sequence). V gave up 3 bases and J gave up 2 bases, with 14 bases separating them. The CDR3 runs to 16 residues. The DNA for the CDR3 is TGTGCCAGCAGCTTGAAGTCCCCCGGTGCCTACAATGAGCAGTTCTTC. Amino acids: CASSLKSPGAYNEQFF.

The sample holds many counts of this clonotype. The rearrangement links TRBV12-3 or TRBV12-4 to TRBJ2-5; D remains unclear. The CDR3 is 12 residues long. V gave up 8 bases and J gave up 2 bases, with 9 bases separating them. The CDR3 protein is CASGPRQETQYF. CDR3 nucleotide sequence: TGTGCCAGCGGTCCTAGACAAGAGACCCAGTACTTC.

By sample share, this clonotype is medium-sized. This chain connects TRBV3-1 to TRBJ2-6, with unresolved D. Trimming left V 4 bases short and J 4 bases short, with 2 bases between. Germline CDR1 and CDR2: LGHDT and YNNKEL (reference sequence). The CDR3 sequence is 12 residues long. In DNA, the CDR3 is TGTGCCAGCAGCCCCGGGGCCAACGTCCTGACTTTC. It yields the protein CASSPGANVLTF.

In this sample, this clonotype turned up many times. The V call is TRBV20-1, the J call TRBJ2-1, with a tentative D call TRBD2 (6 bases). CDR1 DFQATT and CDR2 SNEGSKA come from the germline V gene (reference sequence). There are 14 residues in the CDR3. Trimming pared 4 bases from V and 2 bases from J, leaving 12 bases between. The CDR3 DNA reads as TGCAGTGCTATTTCGGGAGTCCCCTACAATGAGCAGTTCTTC. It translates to CSAISGVPYNEQFF.